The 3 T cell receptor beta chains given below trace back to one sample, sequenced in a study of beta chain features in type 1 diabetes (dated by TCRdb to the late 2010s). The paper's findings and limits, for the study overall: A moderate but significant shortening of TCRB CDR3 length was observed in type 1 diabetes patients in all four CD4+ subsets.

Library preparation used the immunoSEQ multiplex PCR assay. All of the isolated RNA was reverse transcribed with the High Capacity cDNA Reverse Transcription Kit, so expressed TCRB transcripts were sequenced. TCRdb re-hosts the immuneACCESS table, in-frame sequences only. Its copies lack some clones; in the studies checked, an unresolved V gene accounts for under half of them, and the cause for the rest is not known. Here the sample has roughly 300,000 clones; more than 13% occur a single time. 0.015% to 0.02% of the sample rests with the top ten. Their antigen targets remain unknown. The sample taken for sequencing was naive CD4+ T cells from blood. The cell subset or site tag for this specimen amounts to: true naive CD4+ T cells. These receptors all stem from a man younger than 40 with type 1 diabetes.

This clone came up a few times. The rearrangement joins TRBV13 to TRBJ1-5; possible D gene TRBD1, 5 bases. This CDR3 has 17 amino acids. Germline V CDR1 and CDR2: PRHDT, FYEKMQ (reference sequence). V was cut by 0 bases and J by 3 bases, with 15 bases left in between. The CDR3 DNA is TGTGCCAGCAGCTTAGGCGGGGGACGGAGAGACAATCAGCCCCAGCATTTT. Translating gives CASSLGGGRRDNQPQHF.

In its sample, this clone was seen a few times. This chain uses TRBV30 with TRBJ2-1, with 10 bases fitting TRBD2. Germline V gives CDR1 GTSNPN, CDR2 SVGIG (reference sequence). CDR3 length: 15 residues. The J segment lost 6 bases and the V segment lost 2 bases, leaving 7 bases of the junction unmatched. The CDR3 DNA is TGTGCCTGGAGTCCGCCGGGACTAGCGAGCAATGAGCAGTTCTTC. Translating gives CAWSPPGLASNEQFF.

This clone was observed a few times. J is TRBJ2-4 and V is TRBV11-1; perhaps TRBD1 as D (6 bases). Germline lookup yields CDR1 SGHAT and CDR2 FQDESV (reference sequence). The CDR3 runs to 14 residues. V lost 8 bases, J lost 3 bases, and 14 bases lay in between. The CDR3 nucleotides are TGTGCCAGCGCCCCAAGGGGGAGCAAAAACATTCAGTACTTC. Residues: CASAPRGSKNIQYF. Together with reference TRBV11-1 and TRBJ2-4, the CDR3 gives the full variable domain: EAEVAQSPRYKITEKSQAVAFWCDPISGHATLYWYRQILGQGPELLVQFQDESVVDDSQLPKDRFSAERLKGVDSTLKIQPAELGDSAMYLCASAPRGSKNIQYFGAGTRLSVL.